These 24 T cell receptor beta chains originate from one sample sequenced in a study of T cell responses to AZD1222 COVID-19 vaccine. The assay was immunoSEQ multiplex PCR, and TCRdb's table has in-frame clones only and misses some. The repertoire holds approximately 300,000 clones, with around 92% as singletons. The source was peripheral blood, collected 28 days after the second AZD1222 dose. Receptors were obtained from an adult who received the AZD1222 COVID-19 vaccine.

The V gene is TRBV5-5, the J gene TRBJ1-2; D ambiguous. Trimming pared 1 base from V and 8 bases from J, leaving 12 bases between. Germline V lookup: CDR1 SGHKS, CDR2 YYEKEE (reference sequence). The CDR3 consists of 13 residues. The CDR3 region is CASSLRFLGGYTF. The CDR3 DNA reads as TGTGCCAGCAGCTTGAGGTTCCTCGGCGGCTACACCTTC.

This chain links TRBV9 with TRBJ2-6; D is unclear. This CDR3 is 15 amino acids long. V dropped 4 bases and J dropped 0 bases, with 8 bases sitting between them. Germline assignment: CDR1 SGDLS and CDR2 YYNGEE. The CDR3 bases are TGTGCCAGCAGCTTTGGACGCTCTGGGGCCAACGTCCTGACTTTC. Protein sequence: CASSFGRSGANVLTF.

With respect to this clone: The same CDR3 also results from other DNA sequences found in this sample. The chain uses TRBV9 and TRBJ2-7; 9 bases line up with TRBD1. There are 14 residues in the CDR3. J was trimmed by 1 base and V by 3 bases; bases with no gene match: 2. Germline V gene data show CDR1 as SGDLS and CDR2 as YYNGEE. CDR3 residues: CASSATGGSYEQYF. The CDR3 DNA follows: TGTGCCAGCAGCGCGACAGGGGGTTCCTACGAGCAGTACTTC.

The chain is built from TRBV5-4 and TRBJ1-6; D might be TRBD1 (5 bases). Trimming took 0 bases from V and 6 from J, leaving 16 bases between them. The CDR3 is made up of 17 amino acids. Germline CDR1 reads SGHNT; CDR2 reads YYREEE (reference sequence). The CDR3: CASSLGGGAAINSPLHF. CDR3 bases: TGTGCCAGCAGCTTGGGGGGCGGTGCAGCGATTAATTCACCCCTCCACTTT.

V is TRBV19 and J is TRBJ1-2; unclear D gene. Germline lookup yields CDR1 LNHDA and CDR2 SQIVND (reference sequence). CDR3 size: 12 residues. The V end was cut by 6 bases, the J end by 8 bases, with 13 bases between. The CDR3 sequence is CASSLSNGGYTF. The CDR3 region has the DNA TGTGCCAGTAGCCTTTCCAATGGGGGCTACACCTTC.

V and J are TRBV5-1 and TRBJ1-4; D is uncertain. Between the trimmed V and J ends, which lost 5 bases and 7 bases, there was a span of 12 bases. CDR3 length: 13 residues. Per the germline V gene, CDR1 is SGHRS and CDR2 is YFSETQ. This chain's CDR3 is CASSPVGFEKLFF. CDR3 DNA sequence: TGCGCCAGCAGTCCTGTGGGGTTTGAAAAACTGTTTTTT.

V gene TRBV10-3 combines with J gene TRBJ2-5; no firm D call. V lost 6 bases and J 6 bases, leaving 8 bases between the germline ends. Per the germline V gene, CDR1 is ENHRY and CDR2 is SYGVKD. The CDR3 totals 11 residues. The CDR3 loop is CAIRGSKTQYF. The CDR3 nucleotides read TGTGCCATCAGGGGGTCGAAGACCCAGTACTTC.

The chain combines TRBV20-1 with TRBJ1-1, with 7 bases matching TRBD1. CDR3 length: 11 amino acids. Germline CDR1 and CDR2: DFQATT and SNEGSKA (reference sequence). The junction had 5 bases not matched to a gene; V was cut back by 6 bases and J by 7 bases. The CDR3 nucleotides read TGCAGTGCGCCCCAGGGGGATGAAGCTTTCTTT. Its protein is CSAPQGDEAFF.

V is TRBV6-6 and J is TRBJ2-2; D unclear. CDR1 and CDR2 (germline): MNHNY, SVGAGI (reference sequence). The CDR3 length is 12 residues. V was trimmed by 7 bases and J by 2 bases, leaving 5 bases between them. The CDR3 reads CASIRNTGELFF. CDR3 coding DNA: TGTGCCAGCATCAGAAACACCGGGGAGCTGTTTTTT.

The V and J genes are TRBV10-1 and TRBJ1-6; no definite D call. Germline V lookup: CDR1 WNHNN, CDR2 SYGVQD (reference sequence). V was cut by 6 bases and J by 8 bases, with 11 bases left in between. The length of the CDR3 is 13 residues. In DNA, the CDR3 is TGCGCCAGCAGGGCATCTTTGGATTCACCCCTCCACTTT. The encoded protein is CASRASLDSPLHF.

This chain uses TRBV4-3 with TRBJ1-1, with TRBD1 matching over 7 bases. With V trimmed by 5 bases and J by 0 bases, 6 bases remained unmatched. CDR1 LGHNA and CDR2 YSLEER come from the germline V gene. The CDR3 is 15 amino acids. The DNA of the CDR3 is TGCGCCAGCAGCTCTCAGACAGGGATGAACACTGAAGCTTTCTTT. Amino acid sequence: CASSSQTGMNTEAFF.

J is TRBJ1-1 and V is TRBV6-5; D remains ambiguous. CDR1 and CDR2 (germline): MNHEY, SVGAGI. This CDR3 region has 11 residues. The V end was cut by 7 bases, the J end by 4 bases, with 7 bases between. The CDR3 protein is CASTLATEAFF. DNA of the CDR3: TGTGCCAGCACACTGGCCACTGAAGCTTTCTTT.

The rearrangement uses TRBV20-1 and TRBJ1-3; D is undetermined. Looked up from germline, CDR1 is DFQATT and CDR2 is SNEGSKA (reference sequence). V was trimmed by 3 bases and J by 0 bases, leaving 6 bases between them. The CDR3 contains 13 residues. For the CDR3, the DNA is TGCAGTGCTAGTCGACTCTCTGGAAACACCATATATTTT. This translates into CSASRLSGNTIYF.

This rearrangement joins TRBV5-8 to TRBJ1-5; D is perhaps TRBD1 (5 bases). Germline V gene lookup returns CDR1 SGHTS and CDR2 YDEGEE. V was shortened by 4 bases and J by 6 bases, with 20 bases between the two germline ends. This CDR3 is built from 16 residues. CDR3 nucleotide sequence: TGTGCCAGCAGCCTTGTTAGCACGGGGCCGGGTCAGCCCCAGCATTTT. Its protein is CASSLVSTGPGQPQHF. The whole variable domain, remainder taken from reference TRBV5-8 and TRBJ1-5, is EAGVTQSPTHLIKTRGQQATLRCSPISGHTSVYWYQQALGLGLQFLLWYDEGEERNRGNFPPRFSGRQFPNYSSELNVNALELEDSALYLCASSLVSTGPGQPQHFGDGTRLSIL.

The V call is TRBV5-6, the J call TRBJ1-2, with 7 positions matching TRBD1. After removal of 0 bases from V and 5 bases from J, the junction contained 4 bases not matched to a gene. Germline loops: CDR1 SGHDT, CDR2 YYEEEE. This CDR3 region has 14 residues. The CDR3 sequence is CASSLAQGVYGYTF. The CDR3 nucleotides are TGTGCCAGCAGCTTGGCCCAGGGGGTGTATGGCTACACCTTC.

This chain joins TRBV7-2 and TRBJ1-6; tentative D call: TRBD1 (5 bases). CDR3 length equals 15 residues. V lost 2 bases to trimming and J lost 8 bases, with 13 bases between them. CDR1 is SGHTA, CDR2 FQGNSA, per germline. The CDR3 nucleotides are TGTGCCAGCAGCTTACGCTCGTTGGGGGATTCACCCCTCCACTTT. As protein: CASSLRSLGDSPLHF.

V and J are TRBV5-1 and TRBJ1-1; 8 bases align to TRBD1. The CDR3 totals 14 residues. The germline gives CDR1 SGHRS, CDR2 YFSETQ. The V segment lost 0 bases and the J segment 8 bases; nucleotides outside the gene matches: 6. CDR3 nucleotide sequence: TGCGCCAGCAGCTTGGCAGGGGGCGACGGAGAAGCTTTCTTT. This translates into CASSLAGGDGEAFF.

The chain combines TRBV6-1 with TRBJ1-3; D gene uncertain. V was shortened by 1 base and J by 5 bases, with 9 bases between the two germline ends. In germline, CDR1 is MNHNS, CDR2 SASEGT. The CDR3 spans 14 residues. The DNA for the CDR3 is TGTGCCAGCAGTGAAGTTCTCGTCAGAAACACCATATATTTT. Translating gives CASSEVLVRNTIYF.

V usage is TRBV6-5 and J usage is TRBJ2-7, with 7 bases fitting TRBD1. In germline, CDR1 is MNHEY, CDR2 SVGAGI. Germline trimming cut 6 bases from V and 2 bases from J; bases unmatched to any gene: 4. CDR3 length equals 13 residues. CDR3 sequence: CASRQTGTYEQYF. Here the CDR3 DNA reads TGTGCCAGCAGGCAGACAGGGACCTACGAGCAGTACTTC.

This clone came up once. This chain uses TRBV5-1 with TRBJ1-1, with 8 bases matching TRBD1. Germline V CDR1 and CDR2: SGHRS, YFSETQ. Unmatched junction bases numbered 5, after V lost 3 bases and J lost 4 bases. The CDR3 loop spans 14 amino acids. DNA of the CDR3: TGCGCCAGCAGCTCAAGACAGGGGCCCACTGAAGCTTTCTTT. This encodes CASSSRQGPTEAFF.

This chain connects TRBV7-9 to TRBJ1-1; D might be TRBD1 (6 bases). Germline CDR1 and CDR2: SEHNR and FQNEAQ (reference sequence). Trimming removed 3 bases at V and 2 bases at J, with 10 bases between. The CDR3 is made up of 14 amino acids. CDR3 in amino acids: CASSLAGANTEAFF. CDR3 DNA: TGTGCCAGCAGCTTGGCAGGGGCAAACACTGAAGCTTTCTTT.

At least ten counts were recorded for this clone. The chain links TRBV5-4 to TRBJ1-1; 9 bases fit TRBD1. The V and J ends lost 4 bases and 1 base, in that order; junction bases with no gene match: 11. The germline gives CDR1 SGHNT, CDR2 YYREEE (reference sequence). The CDR3 runs to 17 residues. CDR3 nucleotide sequence: TGTGCCAGCAGCACCCCCGGGACAGGGTCAGGGAACACTGAAGCTTTCTTT. This sequence encodes CASSTPGTGSGNTEAFF.

The gene calls are TRBV19 and TRBJ1-2; maybe TRBD1 (5 bases). The V gene's germline CDR1 is LNHDA and CDR2 SQIVND (reference sequence). The CDR3 extends over 14 amino acids. V was cut by 7 bases and J by 6 bases, with 18 bases left in between. As DNA, the CDR3 is TGTGCCAGTATTCATCCGTCAGGGTTTGATGGCTACACCTTC. Its translation: CASIHPSGFDGYTF.

The chain has TRBV29-1 and TRBJ2-7, with no clear D. The germline gives CDR1 SQVTM, CDR2 ANQGSEA. The CDR3 length is 11 residues. The V end lost 0 bases, the J end lost 7 bases, and 7 bases lay between the germline ends. The CDR3 spells CSVEDPPEQYF. The CDR3 region has the DNA TGCAGCGTTGAAGACCCCCCAGAGCAGTACTTC.